One sample yielded the 24 T cell receptor beta chains listed below, sequenced in a study of human T cells and chemical hapten exposure. Documented time point: patch test 2, 6 weeks after DPC sensitization. Treatment specified: therapeutic diphenylcyclopropenone sensitization with weekly scalp DPC. One entry per CDR3 protein, called by TCRdb with MiXCR from the RACE reads. The table records a few hundred thousand distinct CDR3 sequences, roughly 6% of them present only once. The material was whole blood, obtained in connection with sensitization to the hapten diphenylcyclopropenone (DPC). The source is a woman under 30 with alopecia areata. Some clones in this sample may be carry-over from other donors' samples.

This clonotype was picked up many times. The chain employs TRBV20-1 and TRBJ1-1; no clear D gene. The germline V and J ends were trimmed by 6 bases and 4 bases, with 12 bases remaining between them. The CDR3 totals 12 residues. Germline CDR1 reads DFQATT; CDR2 reads SNEGSKA (reference sequence). The chain's CDR3 is CSATTDVTEAFF. CDR3 nucleotide sequence: TGCAGTGCAACTACGGACGTCACTGAAGCTTTCTTT.

This clonotype has just a few counts. The CDR3 is CASSQDLFQGTDTQYF. As DNA, the CDR3 is TGCGCCAGCAGCCAAGATTTGTTTCAGGGGACGGATACGCAGTATTTT. V is TRBV4-3 and J is TRBJ2-3; weak D call: TRBD1 (6 bases). CDR3 length: 16 amino acids. CDR1 LGHNA and CDR2 YSLEER come from the germline V gene. The germline V and J ends were trimmed by 0 bases and 6 bases, with 16 bases remaining between them.

This clonotype has at least ten counts. The V call is TRBV28, the J call TRBJ1-5; no firm D call. The CDR3 has 14 amino acids. Germline loops: CDR1 MDHEN, CDR2 SYDVKM. V lost 2 bases and J lost 2, with 7 bases in between. CDR3 nucleotide sequence: TGTGCCAGCAGTTTACTCAATGGCAATCAGCCCCAGCATTTT. Translation gives CASSLLNGNQPQHF.

The sample holds many counts of this clonotype. This sequence joins TRBV10-3 and TRBJ2-3; 8 bases line up with TRBD1. Germline V lookup: CDR1 ENHRY, CDR2 SYGVKD. The CDR3 is 16 residues long. V shed 0 bases, J shed 2 bases, and the junction held 4 bases outside the gene matches. CDR3: CAISESPGQVTDTQYF. Written as DNA, the CDR3 is TGTGCCATCAGTGAGTCTCCGGGACAGGTCACAGATACGCAGTATTTT.

The rearrangement joins TRBV20-1 to TRBJ1-2, with D uncertain. The CDR3 runs to 15 residues. The germline V and J ends were trimmed by 3 bases and 2 bases, with 16 bases remaining between them. Per germline, CDR1 DFQATT and CDR2 SNEGSKA (reference sequence). Here the CDR3 DNA reads TGCAGTGCTAGGGATCGAATGTACGCGAACTATGGCTACACCTTC. This encodes CSARDRMYANYGYTF.

The chain couples TRBV6-2 or TRBV6-3 to TRBJ2-1, with TRBD1 identical over 8 bases. This CDR3 spans 13 amino acids. With V trimmed by 7 bases and J by 6 bases, 5 bases remained unmatched. Germline V gives CDR1 MNHEY, CDR2 SVGEGT. The CDR3 is CASTLDRGNEQFF. The CDR3 DNA follows: TGTGCCAGCACCCTTGACAGGGGCAATGAGCAGTTCTTC.

The chain's CDR3 is CASSVGGPGFGYTF. In nucleotides, the CDR3 is TGTGCCAGCAGCGTTGGCGGGCCCGGCTTTGGCTACACCTTC. The V and J genes are TRBV9 and TRBJ1-2, with D uncertain. CDR3 length: 14 amino acids. Trimming took 2 bases from V and 7 from J, leaving 15 bases between them. Germline V lookup: CDR1 SGDLS, CDR2 YYNGEE.

This clonotype was detected many times. The junction departs from the called germline gene at one end, perhaps through a read error. This rearrangement joins TRBV12-3 or TRBV12-4 to TRBJ1-1, with a possible D match to TRBD1 (6 bases). The CDR3 runs 14 residues. CDR3 nucleotides: TGTGCCACCAGTGGACCCCCCAGGGGCACTGAAGCTTTCTTT. Translating gives CATSGPPRGTEAFF.

This clonotype was observed a few times. The chain couples TRBV18 to TRBJ1-1; D remains unclear. The V gene's germline CDR1 is KGHSH and CDR2 LQKENI. Trimming took off 5 bases at V and 0 bases at J, with 10 bases between the two ends. The CDR3 covers 14 residues. This chain's CDR3 is CASSKRNMNTEAFF. In nucleotides, the CDR3 is TGTGCCAGCTCAAAAAGGAACATGAACACTGAAGCTTTCTTT.

This clonotype was picked up many times. The chain links TRBV7-2 to TRBJ2-3, with a possible D match to TRBD2 (5 bases). V was shortened by 7 bases and J by 6 bases, with 11 bases between the two germline ends. Germline loops: CDR1 SGHTA, CDR2 FQGNSA. CDR3 size: 12 residues. CDR3 sequence (DNA): TGTGCCAGCAAAGTCGGCGGGGATACGCAGTATTTT. Translating gives CASKVGGDTQYF.

This clonotype was seen only a few times. The CDR3 here is CASSREGIGDTEAFF. The CDR3 DNA follows: TGTGCCAGCAGTAGAGAGGGGATTGGTGACACTGAAGCTTTCTTT. The chain couples TRBV6-6 to TRBJ1-1, with a weak D call TRBD1 (5 bases). Trimming removed 5 bases at V and 3 bases at J, with 16 bases between. Germline lookup yields CDR1 MNHNY and CDR2 SVGAGI (reference sequence). The CDR3 runs to 15 residues.

In this sample, this clonotype turned up many times. This chain joins TRBV12-3 or TRBV12-4 and TRBJ1-6; 11 nucleotides agree with TRBD1. The CDR3 has 14 residues. V was pared by 6 bases and J by 8 bases, with 3 bases of the junction left unmatched. The DNA of the CDR3 is TGTGCCAGCAGGATGGGACAGGGGGATTCACCCCTCCACTTT. Protein: CASRMGQGDSPLHF.

CDR3 in DNA: TGCGCCAGCAGCCACCCACAGGGGGCCGGGGATACGCAGTATTTT. This sequence encodes CASSHPQGAGDTQYF. The chain joins TRBV4-1 to TRBJ2-3; 9 nucleotides align to TRBD1. The germline gives CDR1 MGHRA, CDR2 YSYEKL. The V gene end was trimmed by 3 bases and the J gene end by 6 bases; junction bases not matched to a gene: 7. CDR3 length equals 15 residues.

This chain connects TRBV20-1 to TRBJ1-4; no definite D call. Deletions cut 6 bases from V and 6 bases from J, with 17 bases between. CDR3 length: 14 residues. CDR1 is DFQATT and CDR2 is SNEGSKA in the germline V gene (reference sequence). DNA for the CDR3: TGCAGTGCAAGGCAGGCCCCTGGGGATGAAAAACTGTTTTTT. It translates to CSARQAPGDEKLFF.

The chain recombines TRBV6-5 with TRBJ2-2; D could derive from TRBD1 or TRBD2 (5 bases each). CDR1 MNHEY and CDR2 SVGAGI come from the germline V gene. This CDR3 has 18 amino acids. With 2 bases removed from V and 6 bases from J, the gap between germline ends came to 22 bases. The CDR3 DNA is TGTGCCAGCAGTTACAGCATGTCAGTGAGGGGCTTCGCCGGGGAGCTGTTTTTT. This translates into CASSYSMSVRGFAGELFF.

J is TRBJ1-1 and V is TRBV3-1; D call uncertain. Trimming took off 4 bases at V and 7 bases at J, with 16 bases between the two ends. CDR3 length equals 14 residues. Germline-derived CDR1 and CDR2 are LGHDT and YNNKEL (reference sequence). The CDR3 protein is CASSPGRGLGEAFF. CDR3 bases: TGTGCCAGCAGCCCAGGACGAGGTTTGGGTGAAGCTTTCTTT.

The V call is TRBV7-2, the J call TRBJ1-2; no clear D gene. Trimming stripped 1 base from V and 6 bases from J, with 15 bases between. The germline V gene has CDR1 SGHTA and CDR2 FQGNSA. The CDR3 covers 15 residues. CDR3 protein: CASSLDQAGWNGYTF. The CDR3 DNA is TGTGCCAGCAGCTTAGATCAGGCAGGATGGAATGGCTACACCTTC.

This clonotype was observed many times. The rearrangement uses TRBV4-2 and TRBJ2-7; D is ambiguous. This CDR3 has 14 residues. In germline, CDR1 is LGHNA, CDR2 YNFKEQ. V dropped 1 base and J dropped 5 bases, with 12 bases sitting between them. CDR3 sequence: CASSQVPGTDEQYF. The CDR3 coding sequence is TGTGCCAGCAGCCAAGTGCCAGGAACGGACGAGCAGTACTTC.

This clonotype occurred many times. V and J are TRBV24-1 and TRBJ2-2; D remains ambiguous. There are 13 residues in the CDR3. Between the trimmed V and J ends, which lost 3 bases and 1 base, there was a span of 2 bases. CDR1 is KGHDR, CDR2 SFDVKD, per germline. The CDR3 reads CATSDGNTGELFF. The CDR3 nucleotides read TGTGCCACCAGTGATGGGAACACCGGGGAGCTGTTTTTT.

The chain recombines TRBV6-6 with TRBJ1-6; D is perhaps TRBD1 (6 bases). CDR3 length equals 13 residues. Trimming shortened V by 8 bases and J by 10 bases, and 15 bases separated the two germline ends. Looked up from germline, CDR1 is MNHNY and CDR2 is SVGAGI (reference sequence). As DNA, the CDR3 is TGTGCCAGCTCGGACAGAGTAGGATCACCCCTCCACTTT. This codes for CASSDRVGSPLHF.

The J gene is TRBJ2-7, the V gene TRBV10-3; D gene ambiguous. Germline V CDR1 and CDR2: ENHRY, SYGVKD. V lost 3 bases to trimming and J lost 1 base, with 7 bases between them. CDR3 length: 13 amino acids. DNA for the CDR3: TGTGCCATCAGTGATGGGTTTTCCTACGAGCAGTACTTC. This encodes CAISDGFSYEQYF.

Regarding this clonotype: The junction departs from the called germline gene at one end, perhaps through a read error. V and J are TRBV4-2 and TRBJ2-7, with D tentatively TRBD2 (8 bases). CDR1 LGHNA and CDR2 YNFKEQ come from the germline V gene. CDR3 length: 15 residues. The CDR3 reads CSSSQAGDSSYEQYF. CDR3 DNA sequence: TGTTCCAGCAGCCAAGCGGGGGACAGCTCCTACGAGCAGTACTTC.

This clonotype was counted a few times. This rearrangement joins TRBV5-6 to TRBJ2-5, with 9 bases lining up with TRBD1. In germline, CDR1 is SGHDT, CDR2 YYEEEE. The CDR3 extends over 16 amino acids. V shed 4 bases and J 5 bases; nucleotides not matched to a gene: 12. The CDR3 reads CASSPDRGWQTETQYF. The CDR3 DNA follows: TGTGCCAGCAGCCCGGACAGGGGCTGGCAAACGGAGACCCAGTACTTC. Variable domain in full (rest from reference TRBV5-6 and TRBJ2-5): DAGVTQSPTHLIKTRGQQVTLRCSPKSGHDTVSWYQQALGQGPQFIFQYYEEEERQRGNFPDRFSGHQFPNYSSELNVNALLLGDSALYLCASSPDRGWQTETQYFGPGTRLLVL.

CDR3 nucleotides: TGTGCCAGCAGTGACTCTGGGGCCAACGTCCTGACTTTC. Amino acid sequence: CASSDSGANVLTF. This chain uses TRBV6-4 with TRBJ2-6; D remains ambiguous. CDR1 and CDR2 from the germline V gene are MRHNA and SNTAGT. Trimming pared 0 bases from V and 3 bases from J, leaving 0 bases between. The CDR3 loop spans 13 amino acids.